The TCR beta chain under discussion was sequenced for a study of metastatic and nonmetastatic thyroid tumors. Across the study: Malignant thyroid and benign thyroid patients provided blood and tumor or nodule tissue whose repertoires were compared. Study findings and constraints: A significant increase in TCR beta diversity was reportedly seen in malignant thyroid tumors relative to benign nodules, in blood and tumor.

As handled by the study authors: CDR3 differences across clinicopathological groups were used to build a distant-metastasis classifier for papillary thyroid cancer. TCRdb reanalyzed the PCR reads with MiXCR. V and J calls and clone size were set by TCRdb, not the authors. The sample shows 25,000 to 40,000 clones, under 25% of them seen only once. Comments on this clone: Its antigen is still unknown.

The CDR3 has 14 residues. V was cut by 6 bases and J by 0 bases, with 14 bases left in between. Germline CDR1 DFQATT, CDR2 SNEGSKA (reference sequence). Patients underwent thyroid surgery, and none had received any treatment before it. The TCR sequence derives from a female donor with papillary thyroid cancer or a benign thyroid nodule (not recorded which). Some clones in this sample may be carry-over from other donors' samples. The sequenced sample consisted of blood. This chain connects TRBV20-1 to TRBJ1-1; D ambiguous. CDR3 coding DNA: TGCAGTGCCCCCCGTGGTGGGGTGAACACTGAAGCTTTCTTT. Its translation is CSAPRGGVNTEAFF.